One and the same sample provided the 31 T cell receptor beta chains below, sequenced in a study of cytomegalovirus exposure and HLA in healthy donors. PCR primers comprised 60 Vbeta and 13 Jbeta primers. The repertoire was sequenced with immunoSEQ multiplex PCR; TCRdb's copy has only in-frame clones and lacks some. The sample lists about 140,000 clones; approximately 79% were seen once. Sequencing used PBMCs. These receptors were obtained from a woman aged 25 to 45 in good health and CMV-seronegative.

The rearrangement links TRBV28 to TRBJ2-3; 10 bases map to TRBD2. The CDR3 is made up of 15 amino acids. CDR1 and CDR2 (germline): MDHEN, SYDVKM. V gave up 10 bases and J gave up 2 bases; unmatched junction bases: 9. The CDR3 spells CAILAGVTNTDTQYF. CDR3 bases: TGTGCCATCCTAGCGGGGGTGACGAACACAGATACGCAGTATTTT.

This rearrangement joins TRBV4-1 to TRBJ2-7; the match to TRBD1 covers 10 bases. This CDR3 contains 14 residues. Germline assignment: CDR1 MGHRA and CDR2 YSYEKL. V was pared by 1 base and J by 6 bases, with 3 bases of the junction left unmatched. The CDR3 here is CASSQVGQGREQYF. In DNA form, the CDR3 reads TGCGCCAGCAGCCAAGTGGGACAGGGGCGCGAGCAGTACTTC.

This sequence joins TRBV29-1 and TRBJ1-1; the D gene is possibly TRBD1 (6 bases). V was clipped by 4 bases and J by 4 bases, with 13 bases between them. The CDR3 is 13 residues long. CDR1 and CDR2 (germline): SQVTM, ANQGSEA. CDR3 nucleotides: TGCAGCGTTGGGACCAGGGGATTCACTGAAGCTTTCTTT. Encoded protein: CSVGTRGFTEAFF. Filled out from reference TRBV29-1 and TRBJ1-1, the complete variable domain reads SAVISQKPSRDICQRGTSLTIQCQVDSQVTMMFWYRQQPGQSLTLIATANQGSEATYESGFVIDKFPISRPNLTFSTLTVSNMSPEDSSIYLCSVGTRGFTEAFFGQGTRLTVV.

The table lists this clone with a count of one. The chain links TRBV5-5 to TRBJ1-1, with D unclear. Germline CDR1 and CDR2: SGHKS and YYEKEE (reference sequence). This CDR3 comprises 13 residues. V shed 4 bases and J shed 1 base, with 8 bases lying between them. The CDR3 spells CASSLGRNTEAFF. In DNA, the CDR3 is TGTGCCAGCAGCCTGGGTAGGAACACTGAAGCTTTCTTT.

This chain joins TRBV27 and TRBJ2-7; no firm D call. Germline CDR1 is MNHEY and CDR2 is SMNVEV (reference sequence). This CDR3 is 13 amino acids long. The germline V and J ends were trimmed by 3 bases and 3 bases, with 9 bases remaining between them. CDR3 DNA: TGTGCCAGCAGTTTCGAAAACGGCTACGAGCAGTACTTC. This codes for CASSFENGYEQYF.

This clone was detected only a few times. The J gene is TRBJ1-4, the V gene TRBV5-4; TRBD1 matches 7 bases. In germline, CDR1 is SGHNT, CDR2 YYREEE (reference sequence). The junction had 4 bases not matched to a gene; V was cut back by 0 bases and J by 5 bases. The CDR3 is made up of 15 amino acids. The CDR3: CASSLDRGYNEKLFF. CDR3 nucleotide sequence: TGTGCCAGCAGCTTGGACAGGGGATACAATGAAAAACTGTTTTTT.

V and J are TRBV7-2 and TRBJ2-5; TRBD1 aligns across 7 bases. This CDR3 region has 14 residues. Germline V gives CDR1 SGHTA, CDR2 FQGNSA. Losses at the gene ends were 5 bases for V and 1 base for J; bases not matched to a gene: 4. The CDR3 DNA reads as TGTGCCAGCAGCCTAGACAGGGCCCAAGAGACCCAGTACTTC. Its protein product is CASSLDRAQETQYF.

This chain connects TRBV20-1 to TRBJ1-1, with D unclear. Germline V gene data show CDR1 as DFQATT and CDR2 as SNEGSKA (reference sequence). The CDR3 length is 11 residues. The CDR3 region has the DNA TGCCGCTCCGAAAGAGGTCACGAAGCTTTCTTT. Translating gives CRSERGHEAFF.

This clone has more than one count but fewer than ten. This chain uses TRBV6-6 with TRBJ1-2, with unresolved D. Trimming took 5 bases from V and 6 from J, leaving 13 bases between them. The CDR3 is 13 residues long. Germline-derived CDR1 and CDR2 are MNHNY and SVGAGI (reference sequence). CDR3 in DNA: TGTGCCAGCAGTGAGACGCGGGTAGATGGCTACACCTTC. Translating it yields CASSETRVDGYTF.

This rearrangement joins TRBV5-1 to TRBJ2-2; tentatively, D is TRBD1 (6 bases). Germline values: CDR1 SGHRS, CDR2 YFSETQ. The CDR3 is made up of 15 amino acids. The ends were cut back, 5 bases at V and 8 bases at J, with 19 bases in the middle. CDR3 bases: TGCGCCAGCAGAGAGGACAGTATAATATCTGGGGAGCTGTTTTTT. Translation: CASREDSIISGELFF.

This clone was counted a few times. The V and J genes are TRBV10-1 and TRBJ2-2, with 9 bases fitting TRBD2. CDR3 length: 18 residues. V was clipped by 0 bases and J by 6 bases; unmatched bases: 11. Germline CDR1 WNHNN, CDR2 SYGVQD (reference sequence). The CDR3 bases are TGCGCCAGCAGTGAGTCGGTTCGGCGGGGGGGCCAGGCCGGGGAGCTGTTTTTT. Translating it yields CASSESVRRGGQAGELFF.

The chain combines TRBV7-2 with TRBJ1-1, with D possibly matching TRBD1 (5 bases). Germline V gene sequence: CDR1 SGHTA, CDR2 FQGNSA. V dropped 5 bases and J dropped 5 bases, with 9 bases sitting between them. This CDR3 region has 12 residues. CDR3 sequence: CTSSPGLTEAFF. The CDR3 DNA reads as TGTACCAGCAGCCCAGGGCTAACTGAAGCTTTCTTT.

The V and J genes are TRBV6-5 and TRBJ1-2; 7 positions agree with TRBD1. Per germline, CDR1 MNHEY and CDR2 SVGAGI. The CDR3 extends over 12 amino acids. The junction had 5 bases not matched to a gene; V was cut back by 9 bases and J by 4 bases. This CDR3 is CASYRGIYGYTF. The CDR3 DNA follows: TGTGCCAGTTACAGGGGCATCTATGGCTACACCTTC.

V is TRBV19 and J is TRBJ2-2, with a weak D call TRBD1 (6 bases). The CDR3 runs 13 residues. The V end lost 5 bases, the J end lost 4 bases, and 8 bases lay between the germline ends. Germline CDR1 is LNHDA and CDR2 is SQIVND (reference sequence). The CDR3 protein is CASSGTITGELFF. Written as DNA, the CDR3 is TGTGCCAGTAGTGGGACAATCACCGGGGAGCTGTTTTTT. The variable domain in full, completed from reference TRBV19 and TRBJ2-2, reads DGGITQSPKYLFRKEGQNVTLSCEQNLNHDAMYWYRQDPGQGLRLIYYSQIVNDFQKGDIAEGYSVSREKKESFPLTVTSAQKNPTAFYLCASSGTITGELFFGEGSRLTVL.

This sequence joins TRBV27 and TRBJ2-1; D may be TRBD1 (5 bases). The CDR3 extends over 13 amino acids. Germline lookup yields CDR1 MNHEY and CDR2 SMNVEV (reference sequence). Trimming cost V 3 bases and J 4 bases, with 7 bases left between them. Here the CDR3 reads CASSLGLYNEQFF. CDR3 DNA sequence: TGTGCCAGCAGTTTGGGGCTTTACAATGAGCAGTTCTTC.

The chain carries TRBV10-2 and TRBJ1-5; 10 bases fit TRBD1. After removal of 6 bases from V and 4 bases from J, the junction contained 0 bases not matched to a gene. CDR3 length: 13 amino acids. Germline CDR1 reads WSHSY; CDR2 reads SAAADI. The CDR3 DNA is TGCGCCAGCAGGGGACAGGGGAATCAGCCCCAGCATTTT. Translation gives CASRGQGNQPQHF.

CDR3 amino acids: CASSLEEGNTEAFF. For the CDR3, the DNA is TGTGCCAGCAGTTTAGAAGAGGGGAACACTGAAGCTTTCTTT. The chain recombines TRBV27 with TRBJ1-1; D call uncertain. Germline CDR1 reads MNHEY; CDR2 reads SMNVEV (reference sequence). V was cut by 2 bases and J by 1 base, with 8 bases left in between. The CDR3 totals 14 residues.

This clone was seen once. The DNA of the CDR3 is TGTGCCTGGAGTGCTCAGCGGGGGCTCCTCTACAATGAGCAGTTCTTC. Translated: CAWSAQRGLLYNEQFF. The chain recombines TRBV30 with TRBJ2-1; 8 positions agree with TRBD2. The V and J ends lost 1 base and 3 bases, in that order; junction bases with no gene match: 8. This CDR3 has 16 residues. Germline values: CDR1 GTSNPN, CDR2 SVGIG (reference sequence).

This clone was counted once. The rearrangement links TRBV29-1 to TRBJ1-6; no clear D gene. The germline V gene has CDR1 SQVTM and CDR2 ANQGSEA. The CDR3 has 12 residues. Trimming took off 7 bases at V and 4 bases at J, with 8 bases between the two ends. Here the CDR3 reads CSAGGYNSPLHF. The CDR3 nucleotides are TGCAGCGCCGGAGGGTATAATTCACCCCTCCACTTT. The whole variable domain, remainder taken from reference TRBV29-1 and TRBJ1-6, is SAVISQKPSRDICQRGTSLTIQCQVDSQVTMMFWYRQQPGQSLTLIATANQGSEATYESGFVIDKFPISRPNLTFSTLTVSNMSPEDSSIYLCSAGGYNSPLHFGNGTRLTVT.

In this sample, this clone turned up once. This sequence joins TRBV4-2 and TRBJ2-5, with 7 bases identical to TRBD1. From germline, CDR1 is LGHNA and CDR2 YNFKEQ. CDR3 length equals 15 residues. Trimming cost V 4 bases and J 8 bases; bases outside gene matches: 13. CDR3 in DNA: TGTGCCAGCAGCCCCGAGACAGGGACCCGAGGAACCCAGTACTTC. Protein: CASSPETGTRGTQYF.

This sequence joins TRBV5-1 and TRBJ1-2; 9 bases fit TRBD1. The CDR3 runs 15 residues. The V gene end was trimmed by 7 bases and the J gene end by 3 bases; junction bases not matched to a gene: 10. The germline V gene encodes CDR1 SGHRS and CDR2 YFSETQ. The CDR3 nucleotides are TGCGCCAGCTCGGCTCGACAGGGGGGCGACTATGGCTACACCTTC. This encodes CASSARQGGDYGYTF.

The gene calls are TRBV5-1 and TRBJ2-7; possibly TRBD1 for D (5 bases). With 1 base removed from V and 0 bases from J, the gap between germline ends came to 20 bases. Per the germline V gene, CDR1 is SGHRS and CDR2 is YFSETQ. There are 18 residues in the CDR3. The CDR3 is CASSLWLSTGPSSYEQYF. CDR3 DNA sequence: TGCGCCAGCAGCTTGTGGCTGTCTACAGGACCAAGCTCCTACGAGCAGTACTTC. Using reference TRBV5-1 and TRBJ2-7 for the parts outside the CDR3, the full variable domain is KAGVTQTPRYLIKTRGQQVTLSCSPISGHRSVSWYQQTPGQGLQFLFEYFSETQRNKGNFPGRFSGRQFSNSRSEMNVSTLELGDSALYLCASSLWLSTGPSSYEQYFGPGTRLTVT.

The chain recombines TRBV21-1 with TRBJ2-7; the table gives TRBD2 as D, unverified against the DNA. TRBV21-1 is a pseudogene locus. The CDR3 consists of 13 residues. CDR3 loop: CASSRGENYEQYF. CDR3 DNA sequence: TGTGCCAGCAGCCGGGGGGAAAACTACGAGCAGTACTTC.

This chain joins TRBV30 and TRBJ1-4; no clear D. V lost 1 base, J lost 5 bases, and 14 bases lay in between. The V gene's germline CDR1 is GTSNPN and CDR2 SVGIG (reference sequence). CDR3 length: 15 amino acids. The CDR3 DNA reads TGTGCCTGGAGTGAGGGAGACCGATCAAATGAAAAACTGTTTTTT. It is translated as CAWSEGDRSNEKLFF.

The CDR3 DNA sequence: TGCGCCAGCAGCTTGGGTACCGGGAGAGAAGAGACCCAGTACTTC. Protein sequence: CASSLGTGREETQYF. This rearrangement joins TRBV5-1 to TRBJ2-5; a possible D gene is TRBD2 (6 bases). The CDR3 runs to 15 residues. Germline V gene lookup returns CDR1 SGHRS and CDR2 YFSETQ. V was shortened by 0 bases and J by 3 bases, with 12 bases between the two germline ends.

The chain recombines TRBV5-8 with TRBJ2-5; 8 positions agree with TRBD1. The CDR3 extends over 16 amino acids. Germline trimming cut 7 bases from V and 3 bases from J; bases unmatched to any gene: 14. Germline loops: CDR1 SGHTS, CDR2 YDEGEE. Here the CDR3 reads CASRRGRGPWEETQYF. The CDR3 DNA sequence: TGTGCCAGCCGGCGGGGCAGGGGGCCGTGGGAAGAGACCCAGTACTTC.

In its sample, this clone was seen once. The CDR3 sequence is CASSEYERTGYNEKLFF. The CDR3 nucleotides read TGTGCCAGCAGTGAATATGAGAGGACAGGCTATAATGAAAAACTGTTTTTT. The rearrangement links TRBV25-1 to TRBJ1-4, with TRBD1 matching 7 bases. Germline V gene data show CDR1 as MGHDK and CDR2 as SYGVNS. V shed 0 bases, J shed 4 bases, and the junction held 8 bases outside the gene matches. The CDR3 covers 17 residues.

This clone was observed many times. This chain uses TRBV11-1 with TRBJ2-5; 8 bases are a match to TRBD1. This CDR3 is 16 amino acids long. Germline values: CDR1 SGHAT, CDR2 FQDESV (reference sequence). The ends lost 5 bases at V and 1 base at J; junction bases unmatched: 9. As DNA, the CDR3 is TGTGCCAGCAGCCGACCAGGGGGCGCGCTCCAAGAGACCCAGTACTTC. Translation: CASSRPGGALQETQYF.

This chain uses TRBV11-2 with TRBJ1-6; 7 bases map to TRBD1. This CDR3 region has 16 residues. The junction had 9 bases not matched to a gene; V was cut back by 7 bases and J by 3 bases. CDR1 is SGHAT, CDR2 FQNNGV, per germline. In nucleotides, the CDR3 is TGTGCCAGCACAACAGGGGTCCCCCTCTATAATTCACCCCTCCACTTT. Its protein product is CASTTGVPLYNSPLHF.

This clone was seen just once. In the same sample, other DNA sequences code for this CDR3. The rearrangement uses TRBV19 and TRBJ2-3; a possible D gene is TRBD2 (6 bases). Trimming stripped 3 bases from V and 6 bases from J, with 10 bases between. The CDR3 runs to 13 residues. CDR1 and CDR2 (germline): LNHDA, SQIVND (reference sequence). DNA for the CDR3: TGTGCCAGTAGTATGTCAGGAGGGGATACGCAGTATTTT. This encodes CASSMSGGDTQYF.

CDR3 amino acids: CASSQDPIRENTEAFF. DNA of the CDR3: TGCGCCAGCAGCCAAGATCCGATCAGGGAGAACACTGAAGCTTTCTTT. The chain couples TRBV4-3 to TRBJ1-1; weak D call: TRBD1 (5 bases). Germline loops: CDR1 LGHNA, CDR2 YSLEER. V shed 0 bases and J shed 1 base, with 12 bases lying between them. The CDR3 length is 16 residues.